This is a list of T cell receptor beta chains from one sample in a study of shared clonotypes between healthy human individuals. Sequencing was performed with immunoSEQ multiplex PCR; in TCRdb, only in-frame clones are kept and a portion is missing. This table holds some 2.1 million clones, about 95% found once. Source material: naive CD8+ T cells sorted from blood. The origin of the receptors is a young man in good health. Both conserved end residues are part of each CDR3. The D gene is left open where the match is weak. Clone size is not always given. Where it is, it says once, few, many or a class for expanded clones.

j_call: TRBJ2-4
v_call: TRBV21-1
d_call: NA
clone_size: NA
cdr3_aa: CASSKLCKGPPAKNIQYF
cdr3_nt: TGTGCCAGCAGCAAACTCTGTAAGGGTCCTCCGGCCAAAAACATTCAGTACTTC

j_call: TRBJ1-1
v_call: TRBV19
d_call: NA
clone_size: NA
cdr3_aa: CASSIGTSTEAFF
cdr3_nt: TGTGCCAGTAGTATAGGGACTTCAACTGAAGCTTTCTTT

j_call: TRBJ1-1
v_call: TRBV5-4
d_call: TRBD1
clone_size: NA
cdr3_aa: CASSSRQGSSTEAFF
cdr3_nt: TGCGCCAGCAGCTCACGACAGGGAAGTAGCACTGAAGCTTTCTTT

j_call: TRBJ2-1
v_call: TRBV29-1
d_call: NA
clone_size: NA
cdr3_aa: CSVERTAENEQFF
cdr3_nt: TGCAGCGTCGAGCGGACTGCGGAGAATGAGCAGTTCTTC

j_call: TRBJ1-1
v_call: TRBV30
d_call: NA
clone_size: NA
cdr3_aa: CAWSVFGNTEAFF
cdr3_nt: TGTGCCTGGAGTGTTTTCGGGAACACTGAAGCTTTCTTT

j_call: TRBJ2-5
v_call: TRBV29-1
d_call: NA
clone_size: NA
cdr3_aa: CSVEDPAGWKTQYF
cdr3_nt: TGCAGCGTTGAAGACCCAGCAGGTTGGAAGACCCAGTACTTC

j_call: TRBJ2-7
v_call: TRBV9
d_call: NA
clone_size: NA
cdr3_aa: CASSVAATSSYEQYF
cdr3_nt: TGTGCCAGCAGCGTAGCTGCCACCTCCTCCTACGAGCAGTACTTC

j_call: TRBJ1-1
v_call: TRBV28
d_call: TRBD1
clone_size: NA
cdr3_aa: CASTKSGTGGEAFF
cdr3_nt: TGTGCCAGCACCAAATCCGGGACAGGGGGAGAAGCTTTCTTT

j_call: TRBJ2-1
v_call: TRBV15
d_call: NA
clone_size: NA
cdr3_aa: CATSRAIQPNEQFF
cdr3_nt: TGTGCCACCAGCAGAGCTATACAGCCTAATGAGCAGTTCTTC

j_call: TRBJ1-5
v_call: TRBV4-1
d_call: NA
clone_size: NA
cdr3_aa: CASSQRYGDSNQPQHF
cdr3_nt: TGCGCCAGCAGCCAAAGGTACGGTGATAGCAATCAGCCCCAGCATTTT

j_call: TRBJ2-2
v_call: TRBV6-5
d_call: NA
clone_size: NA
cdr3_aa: CASSYPLTGELFF
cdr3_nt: TGTGCCAGCAGTTATCCTCTAACCGGGGAGCTGTTTTTT

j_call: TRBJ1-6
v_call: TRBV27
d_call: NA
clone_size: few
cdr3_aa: CASSITGWDSPLHF
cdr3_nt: TGTGCCAGCAGTATCACAGGCTGGGATTCACCCCTCCACTTT

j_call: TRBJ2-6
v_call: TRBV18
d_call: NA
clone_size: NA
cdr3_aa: CASSPSVSGANVLTF
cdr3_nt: TGTGCCAGCTCACCGTCCGTCTCTGGGGCCAACGTCCTGACTTTC

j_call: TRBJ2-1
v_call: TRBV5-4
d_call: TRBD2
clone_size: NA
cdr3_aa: CASSNTSGPPNEQFF
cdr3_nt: TGTGCCAGCAGCAATACTAGCGGACCACCCAATGAGCAGTTCTTC

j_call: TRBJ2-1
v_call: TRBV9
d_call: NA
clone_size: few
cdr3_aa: CASSVEDSYNEQFF
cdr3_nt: TGTGCCAGCAGCGTAGAAGACTCCTACAATGAGCAGTTCTTC

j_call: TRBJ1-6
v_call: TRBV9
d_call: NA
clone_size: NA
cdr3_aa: CASSGTDFFNSPLHF
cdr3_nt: TGTGCCAGCAGCGGGACGGATTTCTTTAATTCACCCCTCCACTTT

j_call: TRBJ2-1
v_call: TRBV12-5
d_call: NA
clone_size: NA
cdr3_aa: CASALDGVGNEQFF
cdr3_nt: TGTGCTAGTGCCCTGGACGGGGTAGGGAATGAGCAGTTCTTC

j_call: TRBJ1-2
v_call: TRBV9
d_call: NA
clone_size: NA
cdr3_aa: CASSVGGYGYTF
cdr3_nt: TGTGCCAGCAGCGTAGGGGGGTATGGCTACACCTTC

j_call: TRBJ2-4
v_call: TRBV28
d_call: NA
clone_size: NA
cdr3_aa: CASSLDGGVAKNIQYF
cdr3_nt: TGTGCCAGCAGTTTAGATGGGGGAGTGGCCAAAAACATTCAGTACTTC

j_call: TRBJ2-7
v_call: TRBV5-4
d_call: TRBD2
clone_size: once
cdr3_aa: CASSPGLVHEQYF
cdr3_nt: TGTGCCAGCAGCCCGGGACTAGTCCACGAGCAGTACTTC

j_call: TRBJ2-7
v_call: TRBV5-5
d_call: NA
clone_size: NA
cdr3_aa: CASSWGDGSYEQYF
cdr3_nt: TGTGCCAGCAGCTGGGGGGACGGCTCCTACGAGCAGTACTTC

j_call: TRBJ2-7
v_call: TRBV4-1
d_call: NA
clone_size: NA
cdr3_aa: CASSPPSYEQYF
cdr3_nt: TGCGCCAGCAGTCCCCCCTCCTACGAGCAGTACTTC

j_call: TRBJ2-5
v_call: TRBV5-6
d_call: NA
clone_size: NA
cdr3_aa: CASSLLAMETQYF
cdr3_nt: TGTGCCAGCAGCTTGCTCGCAATGGAGACCCAGTACTTC

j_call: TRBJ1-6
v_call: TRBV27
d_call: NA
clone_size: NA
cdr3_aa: CASSLSGPKGGYSPLHF
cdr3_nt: TGTGCCAGCAGTTTATCGGGCCCGAAGGGCGGGTATTCACCCCTCCACTTT

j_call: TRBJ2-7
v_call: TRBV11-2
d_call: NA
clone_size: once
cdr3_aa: CASSPVRYEQYF
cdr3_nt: TGTGCCAGCAGCCCCGTACGGTACGAGCAGTACTTC

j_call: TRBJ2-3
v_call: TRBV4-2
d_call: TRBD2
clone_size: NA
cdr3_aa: CASSPEAGLVLTDTQYF
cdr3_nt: TGTGCCAGCAGCCCCGAGGCGGGACTAGTGCTCACAGATACGCAGTATTTT

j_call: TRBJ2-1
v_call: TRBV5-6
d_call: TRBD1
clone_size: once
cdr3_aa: CASSFLGTGNEQFF
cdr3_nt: TGTGCCAGCAGCTTCCTGGGGACAGGGAATGAGCAGTTCTTC

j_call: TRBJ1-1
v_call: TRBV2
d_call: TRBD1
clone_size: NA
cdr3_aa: CARGTGDTEAFF
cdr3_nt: TGTGCCAGGGGGACAGGGGACACTGAAGCTTTCTTT

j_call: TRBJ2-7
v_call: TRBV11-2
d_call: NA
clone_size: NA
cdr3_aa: CASSIRGPYEQYF
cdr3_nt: TGTGCCAGCAGCATAAGGGGACCCTACGAGCAGTACTTC